The clone carrying this TCR beta chain was seen once. Its antigen remains unidentified. V lost 8 bases and J 6 bases, leaving 21 bases between the germline ends. The CDR3 sequence is 15 residues long. The germline gives CDR1 LNHNV, CDR2 YYDKDF (reference sequence). The entry originates in a study of regulatory dendritic cells for organ transplantation. General study results and limits: Naive CD4+ and CD8+ repertoires were highly diverse; memory CD8+ was most oligoclonal. The most alloreactive TCR clonotypes were found in resting memory CD8+ cells. Mature dendritic cells appeared to drive more memory CD8+ clonal expansion than regulatory ones. Between individuals, the alloreactive memory CD8+ T cell pool differed considerably.

The assay was immunoSEQ multiplex PCR, and TCRdb's table has in-frame clones only and misses some. The data hold around 13,000 clones, with roughly 79% observed a single time. Sorted T cells were CFSE-labeled and cultured 5 days with allogeneic regulatory or mature dendritic cells at 1:10. The rearrangement links TRBV15 to TRBJ2-3, with a possible D match to TRBD2 (5 bases). Sequenced sample: naive CD8+ T cells from blood cultured with regulatory dendritic cells. Subset reported: CD45RA+ naive T cells. This clonotype was sampled from a human donor in good health. The CDR3 is CATGVGLAGYDTQYF. CDR3 nucleotide sequence: TGTGCCACCGGGGTTGGGCTAGCTGGATATGATACGCAGTATTTT.